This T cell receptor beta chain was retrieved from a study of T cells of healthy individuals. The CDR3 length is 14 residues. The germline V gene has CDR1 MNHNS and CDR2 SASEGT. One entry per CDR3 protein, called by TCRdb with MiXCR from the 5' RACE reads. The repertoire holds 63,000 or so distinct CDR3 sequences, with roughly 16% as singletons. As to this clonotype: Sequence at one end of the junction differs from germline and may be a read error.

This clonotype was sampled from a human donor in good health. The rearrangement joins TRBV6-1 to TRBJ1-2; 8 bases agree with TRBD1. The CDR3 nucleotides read TGTGCCAGCAGTGAATCAGGGGGCAGCTATGGCTACAACTTC. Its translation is CASSESGGSYGYNF.